This T cell receptor beta chain came from a study of T cells in Graves' hyperthyroidism and ophthalmopathy (dated by TCRdb to 2018 to 2020). Broadly, across the study: Peripheral blood was collected at initial diagnosis, before any treatment. A discovery cohort of about 100 patients, about 40 with Graves' ophthalmopathy and 57 with stable Graves' hyperthyroidism, was used to find distinguishing TCR V-J signatures. An independent validation cohort of under 20 hyperthyroidism patients and over 15 patients who later progressed to ophthalmopathy tested prospective prediction of ophthalmopathy. For training and testing, the roughly 97 patients in the discovery cohort were randomly divided in a 7:3 ratio. In several Graves' hyperthyroidism patients, the study also compared T-cell repertoires from thyroid tissue with T-cell repertoires from blood. After sampling, hyperthyroidism patients received methimazole starting at 30 mg daily, and ophthalmopathy patients received high-dose intravenous methylprednisolone. The paper reports TCR Vbeta CDR3 sequencing of fewer than 150 peripheral blood samples: around 45 ophthalmopathy, fewer than 80 hyperthyroidism and 17 progressor patients.

The TCR beta CDR3 regions were amplified from the RNA transcripts. The TCR CDR3 was subjected to a first round of RT-PCR using the HTBI primer set and the Qiagen OneStep RT-PCR kit. The libraries were constructed in a second round of multiplex PCR and then size-selected and purified. Sequencing of the libraries was done on an Illumina HiSeq2000 using paired-end 100 bp reads. In the paper's pipeline: SOAPnuke was used to process the raw data, with reads discarded if the reads contained adapters or uncalled bases, had a mean Phred below 15, or lacked an exact constant-primer or identifier match. COPE v1.2.5 was used to merge the high-quality paired reads, and each unique nucleotide sequence was defined as a clonotype. MiTCR v1.1 was used to align the clonotypes against IMGT TRBV, TRBD and TRBJ reference segments. The analysis was restricted to V-J combinations with a frequency above 0.0001, which together covered 99% to 99.2% of the repertoires. A TCS score was defined as the ratio of F50 (clonal expansion) to E x V (chaos), with BLOSUM62-based TCRdist applied between CDR3 peptides within each V-J. Welch's t-statistics and random forest reduced fewer than 550 V-J features to around 14, which were used in a naive Bayes classifier (R e1071). In-frame beta chains were kept once TCRdb had trimmed the public reads at Q25 with fastp and called clones with MiXCR. CDR3 protein sequences are deduplicated, and each keeps its most common genes and DNA. TCRdb's processing, not the authors', yielded these V and J calls. The sample profile shows about 360,000 distinct CDR3 sequences; roughly an eighth of them were found once. The ten top clones hold 9.2% of the sample.

Its CDR3 holds 16 amino acids, cysteine through phenylalanine. Only the CDR3 part of the read is kept: 48 bases, read in frame from the first base. CDR1 is given as SEHNR and CDR2 as FQNEAQ, both from the germline V gene (reference sequence). This clonotype was counted only a few times. Its antigen has not been determined. A read error may account for a junction end that differs from germline. Stable Graves' hyperthyroidism was defined as no progression to ophthalmopathy during 18 months of follow-up. The hyperthyroidism patients were between 18 and 65 years old and newly diagnosed, with a disease duration of less than 2 months. Any patient with an uncontrolled infection, another autoimmune disease, pregnancy or lactation was excluded. Clinical symptoms, serum thyroxine and TRAb, thyroid ultrasound, and orbital computed tomography formed the basis for the diagnoses. PBMCs were separated from roughly 10 ml of fresh peripheral blood using Ficoll-Paque density gradient centrifugation. Total RNA was extracted with Trizol reagent, and quality was checked on an Agilent 2100 Bioanalyzer.

Overall results and qualifications from the work: Most expanded thyroid clonotypes (frequency above 0.001) were also detected in blood, a finding suggesting that blood repertoires may reflect thyroid immune responses. Sample size was not statistically predetermined, and investigators were not blinded to group allocation. During validation, the model predicted progression to ophthalmopathy a median of approximately six months ahead of onset, with almost 71% sensitivity and about 75% specificity. A 13 V-J signature model separated ophthalmopathy from stable hyperthyroidism, with about 90% sensitivity and around 84% specificity in cross-validation and 80%/75% in testing.

Sequencing was done on a sample of blood. This clonotype was sampled from a young woman with Graves' hyperthyroidism. The chain joins TRBV7-9 to TRBJ2-2; the best D guess is TRBD2, with 6 bases matching. This receptor carries the CDR3 CASSRRGTSNTGGLFF. The nucleotides are TGTGCCAGCAGCCGCCGGGGGACTTCGAACACCGGGGGGCTGTTTTTT. With the portions outside the CDR3 filled from the reference TRBV7-9 and TRBJ2-2 genes, the complete variable region becomes DTGVSQNPRHKITKRGQNVTFRCDPISEHNRLYWYRQTLGQGPEFLTYFQNEAQLEKSRLLSDRFSAERPKGSFSTLEIQRTEQGDSAMYLCASSRRGTSNTGGLFFGEGSRLTVL.